This entry concerns a single T cell receptor (beta chain). This CDR3 contains 14 residues. The V gene end was trimmed by 4 bases and the J gene end by 6 bases; junction bases not matched to a gene: 7. CDR1 and CDR2 from the germline V gene are SNHLY and FYNNEI. Libraries were prepared by immunoSEQ multiplex PCR; TCRdb keeps only in-frame clonotypes and omits some of them. Seen here are about 200,000 clones, about 90% observed once, and the top ten hold 6.5% to 9.5%. The record originates from a study of blood T cell repertoires in COVID-19. This receptor was identified in a young woman who had recovered from COVID-19. This chain joins TRBV2 and TRBJ2-7; 9 nucleotides line up with TRBD1. Material: PBMCs or T cells enriched from blood (not recorded which). DNA of the CDR3: TGTGCCAGCAGTGGGGACAGGGAAGTAAGCGAGCAGTACTTC. It is translated as CASSGDREVSEQYF.